The 6 T cell receptor beta chains reported below all come from one sample, sequenced in a study of early T cells in non-severe SARS-CoV-2 infection. One entry per CDR3 protein, called by TCRdb with MiXCR from the 5' RACE reads. Counted here are 90,000 to 120,000 distinct CDR3 sequences, around 10% occurring once; the ten biggest clones make up around 3.1%. The sequenced sample consisted of whole blood. All receptors derive from an adult who was a healthcare worker with PCR-confirmed SARS-CoV-2 infection or an uninfected control (not recorded which).

The table lists this clonotype with a few counts. This chain uses TRBV5-4 with TRBJ1-1; D is unclear. Deletions cut 0 bases from V and 0 bases from J, with 6 bases between. Germline CDR1 reads SGHNT; CDR2 reads YYREEE (reference sequence). CDR3 size: 14 residues. The CDR3 is CASSLAEMNTEAFF. CDR3 DNA: TGTGCCAGCAGCTTGGCCGAAATGAACACTGAAGCTTTCTTT.

This clonotype has more than one count but fewer than ten. The gene calls are TRBV10-3 and TRBJ1-3; D gene ambiguous. Germline CDR1 reads ENHRY; CDR2 reads SYGVKD. The CDR3 covers 12 residues. Trimming shortened V by 6 bases and J by 0 bases, and 3 bases separated the two germline ends. The CDR3 DNA sequence: TGTGCCATCAGCAACTCTGGAAACACCATATATTTT. Its protein is CAISNSGNTIYF.

This clonotype occurred many times. The chain joins TRBV30 to TRBJ2-7; D unresolved. V lost 7 bases and J lost 4, with 8 bases in between. The CDR3 totals 10 residues. CDR1 and CDR2 from the germline V gene are GTSNPN and SVGIG (reference sequence). Written as DNA, the CDR3 is TGTGCCTATTCTTCGTACGAGCAGTACTTC. Protein product: CAYSSYEQYF.

This clonotype came up many times. This chain's CDR3 is CASSQERDWNNEQFF. In nucleotides, the CDR3 is TGTGCCAGCAGCCAAGAGCGGGACTGGAACAATGAGCAGTTCTTC. The chain employs TRBV14 and TRBJ2-1, with D tentatively TRBD2 (6 bases). V lost 0 bases and J 5 bases, leaving 11 bases between the germline ends. Germline V CDR1 and CDR2: SGHDN, FVKESK. The CDR3 extends over 15 amino acids.

In its sample, this clonotype was seen many times. The J gene is TRBJ2-3, the V gene TRBV2; 8 bases match TRBD1. Germline V gives CDR1 SNHLY, CDR2 FYNNEI. This CDR3 contains 17 residues. Trimming removed 5 bases from V and 2 bases from J; junction bases left unmatched: 12. The CDR3 DNA reads as TGTGCCAGCAGTCCCGAGTGGACAGGGCTAGTCACAGATACGCAGTATTTT. It translates to CASSPEWTGLVTDTQYF.

The chain uses TRBV19 and TRBJ2-1; 7 nucleotides align to TRBD1. Germline V gene data show CDR1 as LNHDA and CDR2 as SQIVND (reference sequence). There are 14 residues in the CDR3. J was trimmed by 6 bases and V by 3 bases; bases with no gene match: 5. The CDR3 bases are TGTGCCAGTAGTATCAGGGGGTCGGTCAATGAGCAGTTCTTC. Protein sequence: CASSIRGSVNEQFF.